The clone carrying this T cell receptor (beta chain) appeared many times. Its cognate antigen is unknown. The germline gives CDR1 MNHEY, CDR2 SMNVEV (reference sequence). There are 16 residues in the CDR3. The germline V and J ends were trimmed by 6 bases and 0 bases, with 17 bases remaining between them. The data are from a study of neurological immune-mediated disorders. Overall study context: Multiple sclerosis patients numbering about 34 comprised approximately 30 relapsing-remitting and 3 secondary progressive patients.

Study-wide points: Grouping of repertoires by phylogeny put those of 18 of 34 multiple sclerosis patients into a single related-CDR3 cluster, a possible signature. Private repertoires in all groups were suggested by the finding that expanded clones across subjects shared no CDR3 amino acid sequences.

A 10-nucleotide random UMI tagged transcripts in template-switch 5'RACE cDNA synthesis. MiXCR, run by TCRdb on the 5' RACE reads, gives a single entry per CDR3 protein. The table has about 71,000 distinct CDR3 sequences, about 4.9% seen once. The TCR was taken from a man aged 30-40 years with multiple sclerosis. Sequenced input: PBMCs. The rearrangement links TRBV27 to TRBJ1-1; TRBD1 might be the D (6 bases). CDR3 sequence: CASRIVGGGMNTEAFF. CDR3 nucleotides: TGTGCCAGCAGGATCGTAGGGGGAGGTATGAACACTGAAGCTTTCTTT.